This T cell receptor beta chain was retrieved from a study of shared clonotypes between healthy human individuals. Across the whole study: The composition of the donors was a couple of women and a few men aged 18 to 49. Broader study findings: Sampling involved blood alone; tissue repertoires likely differ. Naive subsets generally exceeded memory subsets in estimated richness.

Worth noting for this clone: Antigen: not known.

Germline CDR1 reads MGHRA; CDR2 reads YSYEKL. The CDR3 consists of 18 residues. V dropped 0 bases and J dropped 0 bases, with 18 bases sitting between them. Cells designated naive CD8 were CD45RO-negative and were positively selected for CCR7, with terminally differentiated effector memory CD45RA+ cells excluded. Donors, without exception, were Caucasian adults residing in Nashville, Tennessee. Generated by immunoSEQ multiplex PCR, the TCRdb table keeps only in-frame clones and is missing some. The table shows about 2.2 million clones, with approximately 94% occurring only once. The sequenced sample was naive CD8+ T cells from PBMCs. The J gene is TRBJ2-7, the V gene TRBV4-1, with D perhaps being TRBD1 or TRBD2 (6 bases each). This receptor was obtained from a young man in good health. Some clones in this sample may be carry-over from other donors' samples. CDR3 region: CASSQDRGGSGSSYEQYF. The DNA for the CDR3 is TGCGCCAGCAGCCAAGATCGAGGGGGTAGCGGCAGCTCCTACGAGCAGTACTTC.